A selection of T cell receptor beta chains follows, all from one sample in a study of OX40 agonist ivuxolimab in advanced cancers. Produced via immunoSEQ multiplex PCR; TCRdb's table is partial and in-frame only. The sample shows tens of thousands of clones, roughly 85% of them seen only once. Specimen: CD4+ or CD8+ T cells sorted from blood, collected in a trial of the OX40 agonist ivuxolimab. These TCRs come from an adult with an advanced solid tumor such as melanoma, head and neck, liver or kidney cancer. Each CDR3 is given with its conserved first and last residue. The D gene is left open where the match is weak. Expanded clones get a size class; other rows say once, few or many, or leave the size out.

>TRBJ1-6|18|NA|NA|TRBV11-2
CASSLESRVSSYNSPLHF
TGTGCCAGCAGCTTAGAGTCCAGGGTGAGCTCCTATAATTCACCCCTCCACTTT
>TRBJ2-1|15|NA|NA|TRBV6-5
CASSYGAGVSYEQFF
TGTGCCAGCAGTTACGGGGCAGGGGTGAGCTATGAGCAGTTCTTC
>TRBJ1-5|14|NA|NA|TRBV2
CASSVDGPNQPQHF
TGTGCCAGCAGTGTTGACGGACCCAATCAGCCCCAGCATTTT
>TRBJ1-2|17|NA|NA|TRBV4-1
CASSPISLGMVDYGYTF
TGCGCCAGCAGCCCCATATCATTGGGGATGGTGGACTATGGCTACACCTTC
>TRBJ2-6|14|NA|NA|TRBV7-3
CASRGGNGANVLTF
TGTGCCAGCAGAGGAGGGAACGGGGCCAACGTCCTGACTTTC
>TRBJ1-6|14|NA|NA|TRBV19
CASSRAGYNSPLHF
TGTGCCAGTAGCAGGGCGGGTTATAATTCACCCCTCCACTTT
>TRBJ2-6|18|NA|NA|TRBV5-1
CASSFSGDPLSGANVLTF
TGCGCCAGCAGCTTTTCTGGGGACCCTCTCTCTGGGGCCAACGTCCTGACTTTC
>TRBJ1-6|15|NA|NA|TRBV7-2
CASSLVAGVNSPLHF
TGTGCCAGCAGCTTAGTTGCAGGGGTGAATTCACCCCTCCACTTT
>TRBJ1-1|16|NA|NA|TRBV7-3
CASSLNTAGVGTEAFF
TGTGCCAGCAGCTTAAATACCGCAGGGGTAGGGACTGAAGCTTTCTTT
>TRBJ1-1|15|NA|TRBD1|TRBV5-1
CASTLRTGDGAEAFF
TGCGCCAGCACCTTAAGAACAGGGGACGGGGCTGAAGCTTTCTTT
>TRBJ1-2|15|NA|NA|TRBV19
CASSLKDRANYGYTF
TGTGCCAGTAGTCTAAAAGACAGAGCTAACTATGGCTACACCTTC
>TRBJ1-5|13|once|NA|TRBV27
CASSLGWNQPQHF
TGTGCCAGCAGTTTAGGTTGGAATCAGCCCCAGCATTTT
>TRBJ2-5|15|NA|TRBD2|TRBV4-2
CASSQDLIGGETQYF
TGTGCCAGCAGCCAAGATCTGATCGGGGGGGAGACCCAGTACTTC
>TRBJ2-7|15|NA|NA|TRBV6-6
CASSYEGISSYEQYF
TGTGCCAGCAGTTATGAGGGGATTAGCTCCTACGAGCAGTACTTC
>TRBJ1-5|16|few|NA|TRBV7-2
CASSANTGTINQPQHF
TGTGCCAGCAGCGCTAACACGGGGACAATTAATCAGCCCCAGCATTTT
>TRBJ1-4|18|NA|TRBD1|TRBV2
CASRTLGTGLPGNEKLFF
TGTGCCAGCAGGACGCTCGGGACAGGGTTGCCTGGAAATGAAAAACTGTTTTTT
>TRBJ1-4|15|NA|NA|TRBV7-9
CASSDQVATNEKLFF
TGTGCCAGCAGCGACCAGGTTGCAACTAATGAAAAACTGTTTTTT
>TRBJ2-5|15|NA|NA|TRBV4-1
CASSQDERYQETQYF
TGCGCCAGCAGCCAAGATGAGCGGTACCAAGAGACCCAGTACTTC
>TRBJ1-1|11|few|NA|TRBV5-6
CASSLNTEAFF
TGTGCCAGCAGCCTTAACACTGAAGCTTTCTTT
>TRBJ1-5|15|NA|TRBD1|TRBV7-2
CASSLTGGDNQPQHF
TGTGCCAGCAGCTTAACAGGGGGCGATAATCAGCCCCAGCATTTT